A single sample is the source of the 23 T cell receptor beta chains below, sequenced in a study of regulatory T cells in long-lasting Graves disease. Construction of TCR beta libraries relied on iRepertoire HTBI primers and on Arm-PCR targeting CDR3 regions. TCRdb reprocessed the multiplex PCR reads with MiXCR, giving one entry per CDR3 protein. The table lists fewer than 450,000 distinct CDR3 sequences, 15% of them singletons. As for time point: newly diagnosed GD, antithyroid drugs for less than 3 months. Preparation of the TCR library used RNA extracted from PBMCs. The same data also went into a second study, on T cells in Graves' hyperthyroidism and ophthalmopathy.

Material: peripheral blood mononuclear cells (PBMCs), obtained at new diagnosis, from a patient treated with antithyroid drugs. All receptors derive from a woman aged 40 to 49 with Graves disease.

This chain connects TRBV6-4 to TRBJ2-1; weak D call: TRBD1 (5 bases). The V end was cut by 6 bases, the J end by 0 bases, with 9 bases between. The CDR3 has 14 amino acids. From germline, CDR1 is MRHNA and CDR2 SNTAGT. The CDR3: CASRTANSYNEQFF. The CDR3 region has the DNA TGTGCCAGCAGGACAGCTAACTCCTACAATGAGCAGTTCTTC.

This clonotype appeared many times. The chain carries TRBV28 and TRBJ2-5, with 9 bases matching TRBD1. Germline V CDR1 and CDR2: MDHEN, SYDVKM. This CDR3 spans 18 amino acids. V gave up 5 bases and J gave up 4 bases; unmatched junction bases: 17. DNA of the CDR3: TGTGCCAGCAGTACAACCGAATTCCGGGACAGGGTAGGAGAGACCCAGTACTTC. Translation gives CASSTTEFRDRVGETQYF.

This clonotype was seen many times. The genes are TRBV5-1 and TRBJ2-1; no clear D. The CDR3 covers 14 residues. Germline V gives CDR1 SGHRS, CDR2 YFSETQ. V lost 0 bases to trimming and J lost 4 bases, with 8 bases between them. The chain's CDR3 is CASSLGGFYNEQFF. As DNA, the CDR3 is TGCGCCAGCAGCTTGGGCGGATTTTACAATGAGCAGTTCTTC.

V gene TRBV5-4 combines with J gene TRBJ2-1; no clear D. The CDR3 has 14 residues. Germline V lookup: CDR1 SGHNT, CDR2 YYREEE (reference sequence). Trimming cost V 4 bases and J 0 bases, with 8 bases left between them. The CDR3: CASSRTDSYNEQFF. CDR3 bases: TGTGCCAGCAGCAGGACGGACTCCTACAATGAGCAGTTCTTC. The entire variable domain, with the rest obtained from reference TRBV5-4 and TRBJ2-1, is as follows: ETGVTQSPTHLIKTRGQQVTLRCSSQSGHNTVSWYQQALGQGPQFIFQYYREEENGRGNFPPRFSGLQFPNYSSELNVNALELDDSALYLCASSRTDSYNEQFFGPGTRLTVL.

The chain links TRBV30 to TRBJ1-1; TRBD1 might be the D (6 bases). Trimming removed 4 bases at V and 3 bases at J, with 9 bases between. CDR3 length: 12 amino acids. The germline V gene has CDR1 GTSNPN and CDR2 SVGIG (reference sequence). The CDR3 coding sequence is TGTGCCTGGAACCAGGGGCACACTGAAGCTTTCTTT. It translates to CAWNQGHTEAFF.

This clonotype was detected many times. V is TRBV11-2 and J is TRBJ2-3, with D perhaps TRBD2 (6 bases). This CDR3 spans 11 amino acids. CDR1 and CDR2 (germline): SGHAT, FQNNGV. Trimming pared 1 base from V and 14 bases from J, leaving 10 bases between. CDR3: CASSLGVGGYF. In DNA form, the CDR3 reads TGTGCCAGCAGCTTAGGGGTGGGGGGGTATTTT.

In its sample, this clonotype was seen a few times. This chain connects TRBV6-1 to TRBJ2-2; possibly TRBD1 or TRBD2 for D (5 bases each). CDR1 MNHNS and CDR2 SASEGT come from the germline V gene. The CDR3 runs to 16 residues. The V and J ends lost 6 bases and 5 bases respectively, with 19 bases between them. This CDR3 is CASSPTGSRDTGELFF. Written as DNA, the CDR3 is TGTGCCAGCAGCCCTACAGGTTCCCGGGATACCGGGGAGCTGTTTTTT.

Comment on this clonotype: One end of the junction is discordant with germline, which a read error may explain. The rearrangement joins TRBV9 to TRBJ2-1; D perhaps matches TRBD2 (6 bases). The CDR3 totals 15 residues. Germline CDR1 SGDLS, CDR2 YYNGEE. CDR3 residues: CASSVDAGSYSEQFF. In DNA, the CDR3 is TGTGCCAGCAGCGTAGACGCGGGATCTTACAGTGAGCAGTTCTTC.

This clonotype was detected only a few times. One base away lies a much larger clone, so this may be a sequencing read error. The chain employs TRBV12-3 or TRBV12-4 and TRBJ1-4; TRBD1 matches at 11 bases. CDR3 size: 15 residues. CDR3 sequence: CASSGQGAANEKPFF. CDR3 DNA: TGTGCCAGCAGCGGACAGGGGGCGGCTAATGAAAAACCGTTTTTT.

The J gene is TRBJ1-5, the V gene TRBV10-3; D is unclear. This CDR3 comprises 14 residues. Trimming pared 5 bases from V and 1 base from J, leaving 9 bases between. Germline V gene lookup returns CDR1 ENHRY and CDR2 SYGVKD. CDR3 DNA sequence: TGTGCCATCAGTTCTGGGGTAAGCAATCAGCCCCAGCATTTT. This encodes CAISSGVSNQPQHF.

This clonotype occurred many times. This chain uses TRBV7-3 with TRBJ2-7; 14 nucleotides match TRBD2. The CDR3 spans 20 residues. J was trimmed by 4 bases and V by 1 base; bases with no gene match: 15. Per the germline V gene, CDR1 is SGHTA and CDR2 is FQGTGA. The DNA of the CDR3 is TGTGCCAGCAGCTTAAAGGGGACTAGCGGGAGTCCCCATTCCCCATACGAGCAGTACTTC. Amino acid sequence: CASSLKGTSGSPHSPYEQYF.

V is TRBV28 and J is TRBJ2-1; unclear D gene. The V gene lost 2 bases and the J gene lost 10 bases, with 12 bases spanning the gap. The V gene's germline CDR1 is MDHEN and CDR2 SYDVKM. The CDR3 runs 13 residues. CDR3 DNA sequence: TGTGCCAGCAGTTTAGGGATATCCTACGAGCAGTTCTTC. Protein product: CASSLGISYEQFF.

This clonotype was counted at least ten times. The CDR3 region is CASRPGQVNSYEQYF. DNA of the CDR3: TGTGCCAGCAGACCAGGACAGGTAAATTCCTACGAGCAGTACTTC. The V call is TRBV28, the J call TRBJ2-7; 7 positions agree with TRBD1. CDR1 is MDHEN, CDR2 SYDVKM, per germline. J gave up 1 base and V 6 bases, and 9 bases lay outside the gene matches. This CDR3 is 15 amino acids long.

The chain combines TRBV7-9 with TRBJ2-2; D remains ambiguous. The CDR3 runs 16 residues. The ends were cut back, 4 bases at V and 0 bases at J, with 12 bases in the middle. The germline CDR1 and CDR2 sequences are SEHNR and FQNEAQ (reference sequence). The CDR3, as DNA: TGTGCCAGCAGCTCCTATCCGGGCACGAACACCGGGGAGCTGTTTTTT. Its translation is CASSSYPGTNTGELFF. Full variable domain (rest looked up from reference TRBV7-9 and TRBJ2-2): DTGVSQNPRHKITKRGQNVTFRCDPISEHNRLYWYRQTLGQGPEFLTYFQNEAQLEKSRLLSDRFSAERPKGSFSTLEIQRTEQGDSAMYLCASSSYPGTNTGELFFGEGSRLTVL.

This clonotype occurred many times. The chain couples TRBV14 to TRBJ2-5, with 10 nucleotides matching TRBD2. The junction had 10 bases not matched to a gene; V was cut back by 2 bases and J by 4 bases. This CDR3 contains 17 residues. CDR1 is SGHDN and CDR2 is FVKESK in the germline V gene. The CDR3 DNA reads TGTGCCAGCAGCCAATTACTCGGGACTAGCGAAGGAGAGACCCAGTACTTC. Its protein product is CASSQLLGTSEGETQYF.

In its sample, this clonotype was seen many times. The chain employs TRBV10-3 and TRBJ1-1; D ambiguous. V lost 2 bases, J lost 4 bases, and 8 bases lay in between. Germline V CDR1 and CDR2: ENHRY, SYGVKD. This CDR3 has 13 residues. CDR3 bases: TGTGCCATCAGTGAGGGGCTCAGCACTGAAGCTTTCTTT. Amino acid sequence: CAISEGLSTEAFF.

This clonotype has at least ten counts. The chain links TRBV19 to TRBJ2-6, with 16 positions matching TRBD2. The V gene's germline CDR1 is LNHDA and CDR2 SQIVND (reference sequence). Losses at the gene ends were 7 bases for V and 3 bases for J; bases not matched to a gene: 6. CDR3 size: 18 residues. CDR3 coding DNA: TGTGCCAGTACTCTGGGACTAGCGGGAGGGGATGGGGCCAACGTCCTGACTTTC. The encoded protein is CASTLGLAGGDGANVLTF. Full variable domain (rest looked up from reference TRBV19 and TRBJ2-6): DGGITQSPKYLFRKEGQNVTLSCEQNLNHDAMYWYRQDPGQGLRLIYYSQIVNDFQKGDIAEGYSVSREKKESFPLTVTSAQKNPTAFYLCASTLGLAGGDGANVLTFGAGSRLTVL.

Ten or more counts support this clonotype. The rearrangement uses TRBV10-3 and TRBJ2-5; TRBD2 agrees at 9 bases. The CDR3 consists of 18 residues. Looked up from germline, CDR1 is ENHRY and CDR2 is SYGVKD. The V and J ends lost 0 bases and 4 bases, in that order; junction bases with no gene match: 12. CDR3 in DNA: TGTGCCATCAGTGAGTCCCCGCGATTAGCGGGAGATAGAGAGACCCAGTACTTC. Translated, it gives CAISESPRLAGDRETQYF.

The chain combines TRBV30 with TRBJ2-3; D possibly corresponds to TRBD2 (5 bases). Germline-derived CDR1 and CDR2 are GTSNPN and SVGIG (reference sequence). V lost 3 bases and J 6 bases, leaving 10 bases between the germline ends. This CDR3 region has 12 residues. This CDR3 is CAWSEGPDTQYF. CDR3 DNA sequence: TGTGCCTGGAGCGAGGGTCCGGATACGCAGTATTTT.

V and J are TRBV7-9 and TRBJ2-1; D uncertain. Trimming removed 4 bases at V and 4 bases at J, with 11 bases between. The CDR3 contains 14 residues. Germline assignment: CDR1 SEHNR and CDR2 FQNEAQ (reference sequence). In DNA form, the CDR3 reads TGTGCCAGCAGCTCAAGTCTAGGGTACAATGAGCAGTTCTTC. Protein: CASSSSLGYNEQFF.

About this clonotype: A much larger clone is a single base away; this may be a read error. The rearrangement joins TRBV5-5 to TRBJ1-2, with a tentative D call TRBD1 (5 bases). The germline V and J ends were trimmed by 0 bases and 7 bases, with 13 bases remaining between them. CDR3 length: 14 amino acids. Per the germline V gene, CDR1 is SGHKS and CDR2 is YYEKEE (reference sequence). As DNA, the CDR3 is TGTGCCAGCAGCTTGGTCATGGGGGTATCTGGCTACACCTTC. It yields the protein CASSLVMGVSGYTF.

In this sample, this clonotype turned up many times. The rearrangement joins TRBV2 to TRBJ2-7; D is unclear. V was trimmed by 6 bases and J by 5 bases, leaving 11 bases between them. This CDR3 is 12 amino acids long. Germline CDR1 SNHLY, CDR2 FYNNEI. CDR3 sequence reads: CASSRTLDEQYF. In DNA form, the CDR3 reads TGTGCCAGCAGCCGCACTTTGGACGAGCAGTACTTC.

This clonotype turned up a few times. The gene calls are TRBV19 and TRBJ2-6, with a tentative D call TRBD1 (6 bases). Germline-derived CDR1 and CDR2 are LNHDA and SQIVND (reference sequence). The V and J ends lost 4 bases and 4 bases respectively, with 17 bases between them. The CDR3 covers 17 residues. CDR3 amino acids: CASSTFTGFDGANVLTF. In DNA form, the CDR3 reads TGTGCCAGTAGTACGTTCACAGGGTTTGACGGGGCCAACGTCCTGACTTTC.